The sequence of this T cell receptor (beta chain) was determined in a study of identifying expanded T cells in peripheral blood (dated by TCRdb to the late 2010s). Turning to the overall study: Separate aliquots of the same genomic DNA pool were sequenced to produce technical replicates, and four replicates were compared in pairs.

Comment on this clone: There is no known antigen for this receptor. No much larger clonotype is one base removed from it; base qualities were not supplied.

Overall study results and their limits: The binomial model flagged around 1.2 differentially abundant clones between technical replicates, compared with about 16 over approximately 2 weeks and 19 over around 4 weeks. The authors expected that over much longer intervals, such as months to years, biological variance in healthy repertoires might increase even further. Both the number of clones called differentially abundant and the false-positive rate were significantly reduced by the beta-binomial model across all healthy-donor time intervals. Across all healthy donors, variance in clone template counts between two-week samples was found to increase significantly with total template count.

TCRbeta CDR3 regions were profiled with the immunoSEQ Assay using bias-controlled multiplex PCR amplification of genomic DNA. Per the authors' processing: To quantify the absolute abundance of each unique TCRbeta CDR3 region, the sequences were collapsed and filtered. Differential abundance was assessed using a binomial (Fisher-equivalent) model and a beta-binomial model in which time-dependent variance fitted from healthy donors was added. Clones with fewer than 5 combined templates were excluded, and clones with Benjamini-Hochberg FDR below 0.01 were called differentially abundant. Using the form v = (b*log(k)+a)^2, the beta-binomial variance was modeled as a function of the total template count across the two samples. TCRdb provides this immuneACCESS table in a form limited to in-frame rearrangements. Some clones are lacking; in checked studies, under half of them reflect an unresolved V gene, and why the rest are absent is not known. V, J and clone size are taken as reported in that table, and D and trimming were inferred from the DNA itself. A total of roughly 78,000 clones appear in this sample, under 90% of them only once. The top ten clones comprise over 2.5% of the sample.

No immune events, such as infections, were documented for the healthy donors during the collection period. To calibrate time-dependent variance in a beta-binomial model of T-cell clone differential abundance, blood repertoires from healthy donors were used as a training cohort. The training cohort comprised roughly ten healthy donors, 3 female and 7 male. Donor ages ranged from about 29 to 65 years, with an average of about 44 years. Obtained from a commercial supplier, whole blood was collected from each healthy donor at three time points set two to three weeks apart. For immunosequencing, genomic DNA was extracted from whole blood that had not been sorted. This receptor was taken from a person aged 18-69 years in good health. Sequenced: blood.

CDR3 protein: CASSFQRGTNTIYF. The DNA sequence is TGTGCCAGCAGCTTTCAACGGGGTACAAACACCATATATTTT. Recombination joined TRBV5-8 with TRBJ1-3, with no confident D gene call. For CDR1 and CDR2, the germline V gene lists SGHTS and YDEGEE. V loses 2 bases, J loses 6 bases, and the germline ends lie 12 bases apart. Counted from cysteine to phenylalanine, this CDR3 has 14 amino acids. Of all the DNA, just the CDR3 is kept, 42 bases in frame from base 1.